The subject of this entry is one T cell receptor beta chain. It lacks a known antigen. One base away there is no much larger clone; base qualities are not given. The CDR3 runs 13 amino acids, cysteine and phenylalanine included. Kept here is only the CDR3 DNA, which spans 39 bases and is read in frame from base 1. Taken from the germline V gene, the CDR1 and CDR2 loops are SGHNT and YENEEA. V ends up 2 bases short and J 6 bases short, with an unmatched junction base count of 1. These data are taken from a study of beta chain features in type 1 diabetes (dated by TCRdb to the late 2010s). Background on the whole study: Patients and healthy donors did not differ in mean age, gender distribution, total cell number or subset yield. A total of roughly 99 million sorted cells were examined across all samples, and the number of cells per subset was strongly correlated with RNA yield. In the study, recently diagnosed type 1 diabetes patients and matched healthy donors were compared on the TCRB repertoires of their sorted circulating CD4+ T cell subsets. Regulatory and stem cell-like memory subsets were isolated from only 8 patients and roughly eight healthy donors, whereas naive and central memory subsets came from all 30 or so donors. Overall study results and their limits: Because the HLA sub-analyses included only small numbers of individuals, any influence of HLA type on TCRB rearrangement was left unresolved. Type 1 diabetes patients showed a moderate but significant shortening of TCRB CDR3 length in all four CD4+ subsets. Patients with type 1 diabetes made fewer insertions and deleted more nucleotides at VDJ recombination sites, implying thymic rearrangement abnormalities. The naive, central memory and regulatory TCRB repertoires appeared to resemble one another more closely among patients than among healthy donors. Shorter templates might have been favored by PCR, but patient and control samples were amplified and corrected together, so both groups would have been affected equally by any skew. Because cDNA rather than genomic DNA was sequenced, highly expressing activated cells could have been over-represented, although no difference in activation and CD3 levels was found between groups.

The High Capacity cDNA Reverse Transcription Kit was used to reverse transcribe all of the isolated RNA, meaning that expressed TCRB transcripts were what got sequenced. Deep immunoSEQ sequencing was applied to naive, central memory and regulatory T cell samples, giving an average of around 3.4 million total reads per sample. After sorted cells were lysed in RLT buffer, RNA was extracted with DNase-treated RNeasy Micro or Mini kits, with the choice depending on cell number. Each cell subset was processed separately to prevent cross-contamination, with patient and healthy donor samples processed together. The immunoSEQ multiplex PCR was used to amplify TCRB sequences from cDNA, generating 87-bp fragments that spanned the CDR3 region. Sequencing of the amplicons was performed on the Illumina HiSeq platform. As for how the authors treated the data: PCR bias was computationally corrected using synthetic template baselines, reads within Hamming distance 2 were collapsed, and singletons that could not be merged were discarded. By aligning reads against IMGT, V, D and J genes, CDR3 length, and insertions or deletions at six rearrangement sites were assigned. Within each subset, clonotype counts were normalized to sorted cell number, and only after that were true diversity and Gini coefficients computed with the tcR R package. The overlap coefficient, calculated on TCRB nucleotide sequences, was used to quantify repertoire sharing. TCRdb obtained this table from immuneACCESS and retained in-frame rearrangements with V and J assigned. These tables miss some clones; where compared with another copy, unresolved V genes account for less than half of the shortfall, and the remainder is unexplained. The V and J calls and clone size are taken from that table; D and trimming were inferred from the DNA. The sample includes almost 350,000 clones, with roughly a tenth observed a single time. The biggest ten clones account for around 1% of the sample.

A single peripheral blood draw of about 116 mL on average was collected from each donor into heparinised tubes. A BD FACSAria II was used to sort naive, central memory, regulatory and stem cell-like memory CD4+ T cells with a panel that included CD45RO, CCR7, CD25, CD127, CD95 and CD27. Every sorted population had a purity above 98%. PBMCs were separated immediately by Lymphoprep density gradient centrifugation and were stained directly, without being cultured. To minimize batch effects, samples were stained and sorted in pairs, one healthy donor with one patient per experiment. The receptor was derived from a man aged 25-40 years with type 1 diabetes. The sequencing input was central memory CD4+ T cells from blood. This chain joins TRBV11-3 to TRBJ2-1; 7 of the junction bases match TRBD2. DNA sequence: TGTGCCAGCAGCTTATGGGAGGGCAATGAGCAGTTCTTC. The translation is CASSLWEGNEQFF.